The 28 T cell receptor beta chains below were found in one sample sequenced in a study of OX40 agonist ivuxolimab in advanced cancers. The protocol was immunoSEQ multiplex PCR, while the TCRdb copy is restricted to in-frame clones and leaves out a portion. The sample has 73,000 or so clones, about 88% seen once. Specimen: CD4+ or CD8+ T cells sorted from blood, collected in a trial of the OX40 agonist ivuxolimab. The receptor set was obtained from an adult with an advanced solid tumor such as melanoma, head and neck, liver or kidney cancer.

V usage is TRBV5-1 and J usage is TRBJ2-2; D remains ambiguous. The CDR3 totals 15 residues. V was pared by 2 bases and J by 6 bases, with 14 bases between. Germline V gene lookup returns CDR1 SGHRS and CDR2 YFSETQ. The CDR3 region has the DNA TGCGCCAGCAGCTTACTGGCGGATGGATCCGGGGAGCTGTTTTTT. As protein: CASSLLADGSGELFF.

The genes are TRBV5-1 and TRBJ2-3; either TRBD1 or TRBD2 may supply D (5 bases each). Germline V gene sequence: CDR1 SGHRS, CDR2 YFSETQ. The CDR3 loop spans 16 amino acids. Trimming took 0 bases from V and 2 from J, leaving 13 bases between them. The CDR3 bases are TGCGCCAGCAGCTTGGAGGCCGGGGCAATCACAGATACGCAGTATTTT. Translating it yields CASSLEAGAITDTQYF.

This chain links TRBV9 with TRBJ2-4; D not resolved. There are 13 residues in the CDR3. Germline CDR1 and CDR2: SGDLS and YYNGEE. Trimming removed 3 bases at V and 8 bases at J, with 12 bases between. The CDR3 coding sequence is TGTGCCAGCAGCGGCGGATCTCCGGACATTCAGTACTTC. This sequence encodes CASSGGSPDIQYF.

This chain joins TRBV19 and TRBJ2-5; TRBD1 agrees at 7 bases. Unmatched junction bases numbered 19, after V lost 10 bases and J lost 5 bases. CDR1 is LNHDA and CDR2 is SQIVND in the germline V gene (reference sequence). This CDR3 region has 16 residues. In nucleotides, the CDR3 is TGTGCCACCTCCTGGGGGACAGACTCCGGTTCGGAGACCCAGTACTTC. Its protein is CATSWGTDSGSETQYF.

Comments on this clone: Compared with germline, one end of the junction differs, possibly owing to a read error. The chain recombines TRBV14 with TRBJ1-2; tentative D call: TRBD1 (5 bases). The CDR3 length is 15 residues. Per germline, CDR1 SGHDN and CDR2 FVKESK. The CDR3: CASSKDQGLNYGYTF. In DNA form, the CDR3 reads TGTGCCAGCAGCAAAGACCAGGGACTTAACTATGGCTACACCTTC.

The chain couples TRBV29-1 to TRBJ2-2, with 8 nucleotides matching TRBD2. CDR3 size: 14 residues. With 1 base clipped from V and 5 bases from J, the junction kept 3 bases outside the gene matches. Per germline, CDR1 SQVTM and CDR2 ANQGSEA. DNA for the CDR3: TGCAGCGTTGAAGTCGGGAGGGCTACCGGGGAGCTGTTTTTT. It specifies CSVEVGRATGELFF.

The chain combines TRBV19 with TRBJ2-1; D is unclear. Germline CDR1 is LNHDA and CDR2 is SQIVND (reference sequence). V gave up 5 bases and J gave up 0 bases, with 11 bases separating them. This CDR3 spans 15 amino acids. The CDR3 DNA follows: TGTGCCAGTAGTGTCCGAGAAAGCTCCTACAATGAGCAGTTCTTC. As protein: CASSVRESSYNEQFF.

The chain couples TRBV6-1 to TRBJ2-3, with D perhaps TRBD2 (5 bases). V gave up 8 bases and J gave up 7 bases, with 10 bases separating them. CDR3 length equals 11 residues. Germline values: CDR1 MNHNS, CDR2 SASEGT. The CDR3 bases are TGTGCCAGCGGGAGTACAAATACGCAGTATTTT. Translated: CASGSTNTQYF.

The chain joins TRBV28 to TRBJ2-2, with D perhaps TRBD1 (6 bases). V was clipped by 3 bases and J by 7 bases, with 15 bases between them. From germline, CDR1 is MDHEN and CDR2 SYDVKM. The CDR3 consists of 15 residues. CDR3 amino acids: CASSFAGYRVGELFF. The CDR3 nucleotides read TGTGCCAGCAGTTTTGCAGGCTACAGGGTCGGGGAGCTGTTTTTT.

The chain couples TRBV28 to TRBJ1-1, with 8 bases aligning to TRBD1. CDR3 length: 12 amino acids. V was clipped by 8 bases and J by 10 bases; unmatched bases: 9. Germline V gives CDR1 MDHEN, CDR2 SYDVKM. The CDR3: CASYLGTGGAFF. The CDR3, as DNA: TGTGCCAGCTATCTAGGGACAGGTGGAGCTTTCTTT.

The chain combines TRBV7-2 with TRBJ2-1; D is perhaps TRBD1 (6 bases). Between the trimmed V and J ends, which lost 3 bases and 7 bases, there was a span of 13 bases. CDR3 length equals 14 residues. CDR1 and CDR2 (germline): SGHTA, FQGNSA. The CDR3 region is CASSLDYRENEQFF. CDR3 bases: TGTGCCAGCAGCTTGGATTACAGGGAGAATGAGCAGTTCTTC.

This sequence joins TRBV9 and TRBJ2-5; a weak D match, TRBD1 (5 bases). The CDR3 extends over 15 amino acids. Trimming left V 1 base short and J 5 bases short, with 15 bases between. Per germline, CDR1 SGDLS and CDR2 YYNGEE. In DNA, the CDR3 is TGTGCCAGCAGCGTACGCAGGGAACCTGGGGAGACCCAGTACTTC. It specifies CASSVRREPGETQYF.

This clone was seen a few times. As DNA, the CDR3 is TGTGCCAGCAGGCTCCCCCAGCAAGGCGGGGAGCTGTTTTTT. Its protein product is CASRLPQQGGELFF. This rearrangement joins TRBV28 to TRBJ2-2; no definite D call. Per germline, CDR1 MDHEN and CDR2 SYDVKM. This CDR3 is built from 14 residues. V lost 6 bases, J lost 7 bases, and 15 bases lay in between.

The genes are TRBV19 and TRBJ1-2; D remains unclear. The CDR3 sequence is 15 residues long. Trimming took off 7 bases at V and 4 bases at J, with 19 bases between the two ends. Per germline, CDR1 LNHDA and CDR2 SQIVND (reference sequence). CDR3 residues: CASTLSQVGAYGYTF. The CDR3 DNA is TGTGCCAGTACCTTATCGCAGGTCGGAGCCTATGGCTACACCTTC.

The rearrangement uses TRBV18 and TRBJ1-6; 7 positions agree with TRBD1. V gave up 3 bases and J gave up 14 bases; unmatched junction bases: 10. This CDR3 spans 14 amino acids. CDR1 KGHSH and CDR2 LQKENI come from the germline V gene. The DNA of the CDR3 is TGTGCCAGCTCACCCGGACAGGAAGGGCGTGCCCTCCACTTT. Translating gives CASSPGQEGRALHF.

The rearrangement uses TRBV10-3 and TRBJ1-2, with D tentatively TRBD1 (6 bases). The CDR3 has 12 amino acids. CDR1 and CDR2 from the germline V gene are ENHRY and SYGVKD. Trimming cost V 4 bases and J 5 bases, with 8 bases left between them. The CDR3 sequence is CAISGTDYGYTF. As DNA, the CDR3 is TGTGCCATCAGTGGGACAGATTATGGCTACACCTTC.

The chain employs TRBV30 and TRBJ2-3, with TRBD2 matching 12 bases. The V and J ends lost 2 bases and 4 bases, in that order; junction bases with no gene match: 7. Germline CDR1 reads GTSNPN; CDR2 reads SVGIG (reference sequence). The CDR3 extends over 16 amino acids. CDR3 amino acids: CAWSQRLAGVSDTQYF. The DNA for the CDR3 is TGTGCCTGGAGTCAAAGACTAGCGGGAGTTTCAGATACGCAGTATTTT.

The chain employs TRBV18 and TRBJ1-4; TRBD1 might be the D (6 bases). Trimming took 2 bases from V and 3 from J, leaving 10 bases between them. CDR3 length: 15 amino acids. Germline V gives CDR1 KGHSH, CDR2 LQKENI. The CDR3 nucleotides read TGTGCCAGCTCACCAAGGGACACCCCTAATGAAAAACTGTTTTTT. Protein: CASSPRDTPNEKLFF.

The CDR3 protein is CASSPKLSTYEQYF. The CDR3 DNA follows: TGTGCCAGCTCACCAAAACTTTCCACCTACGAGCAGTACTTC. The rearrangement uses TRBV18 and TRBJ2-7, with unresolved D. The V and J ends lost 2 bases and 2 bases respectively, with 10 bases between them. The CDR3 is 14 amino acids. Per the germline V gene, CDR1 is KGHSH and CDR2 is LQKENI.

The chain employs TRBV18 and TRBJ1-3; D remains ambiguous. Germline V gene data show CDR1 as KGHSH and CDR2 as LQKENI. The CDR3 contains 13 residues. V shed 4 bases and J shed 3 bases, with 7 bases lying between them. The CDR3 DNA reads TGTGCCAGCTCACAAGAAGGTGGAAACACCATATATTTT. Translating gives CASSQEGGNTIYF.

The CDR3 DNA sequence: TGCAGCGTTTTATTCGAGGGCAGGGAGAATTCACCCCTCCACTTT. Translating gives CSVLFEGRENSPLHF. This chain uses TRBV29-1 with TRBJ1-6; D possibly corresponds to TRBD1 (5 bases). Per germline, CDR1 SQVTM and CDR2 ANQGSEA. This CDR3 has 15 residues. Trimming removed 5 bases from V and 7 bases from J, with 18 bases in between.

The CDR3 loop reads CASREGTSSYGYTF. Here the CDR3 DNA reads TGTGCCAGCAGAGAGGGGACATCAAGCTATGGCTACACCTTC. The V call is TRBV2, the J call TRBJ1-2; a possible D gene is TRBD1 (6 bases). Trimming pared 6 bases from V and 4 bases from J, leaving 15 bases between. The CDR3 is 14 amino acids. Germline V gene lookup returns CDR1 SNHLY and CDR2 FYNNEI. Complete variable domain (other parts from reference TRBV2 and TRBJ1-2): EPEVTQTPSHQVTQMGQEVILRCVPISNHLYFYWYRQILGQKVEFLVSFYNNEISEKSEIFDDQFSVERPDGSNFTLKIRSTKLEDSAMYFCASREGTSSYGYTFGSGTRLTVV.

This chain joins TRBV28 and TRBJ1-5; D might be TRBD1 (5 bases). Looked up from germline, CDR1 is MDHEN and CDR2 is SYDVKM. V gave up 6 bases and J gave up 1 base, with 10 bases separating them. The CDR3 consists of 14 residues. The CDR3 spells CASRGTASNQPQHF. CDR3 in DNA: TGTGCCAGCAGGGGGACTGCAAGCAATCAGCCCCAGCATTTT.

The chain uses TRBV27 and TRBJ2-5; 9 bases match TRBD2. The CDR3 length is 15 residues. In germline, CDR1 is MNHEY, CDR2 SMNVEV (reference sequence). V trimming: 4 bases; J trimming: 3 bases; junction bases outside the gene matches: 6. CDR3 nucleotides: TGTGCCAGCAGTTCCCCCCTAGCGGGAAAAGAGACCCAGTACTTC. This codes for CASSSPLAGKETQYF.

The gene calls are TRBV30 and TRBJ1-3, with 7 bases identical to TRBD1. J lost 3 bases, V lost 7 bases, and 3 bases had no gene match. The CDR3 consists of 12 residues. The germline V gene has CDR1 GTSNPN and CDR2 SVGIG (reference sequence). The CDR3: CASAGGGNTIYF. CDR3 sequence (DNA): TGTGCCTCGGCAGGGGGTGGAAACACCATATATTTT. The full variable domain, completed using reference TRBV30 and TRBJ1-3, is SQTIHQWPATLVQPVGSPLSLECTVEGTSNPNLYWYRQAAGRGLQLLFYSVGIGQISSEVPQNLSASRPQDRQFILSSKKLLLSDSGFYLCASAGGGNTIYFGEGSWLTVV.

This clone was detected only once. V is TRBV11-2 and J is TRBJ2-5; D might be TRBD1 or TRBD2, each matching 7 bases. The germline gives CDR1 SGHAT, CDR2 FQNNGV. This CDR3 is built from 15 residues. V was shortened by 2 bases and J by 5 bases, with 15 bases between the two germline ends. This CDR3 reads CASSLWEGARETQYF. In nucleotides, the CDR3 is TGTGCCAGCAGCTTATGGGAGGGGGCTCGGGAGACCCAGTACTTC.

The V gene is TRBV19, the J gene TRBJ1-2; perhaps TRBD1 as D (5 bases). Germline V CDR1 and CDR2: LNHDA, SQIVND (reference sequence). Trimming left V 5 bases short and J 0 bases short, with 13 bases between. The CDR3 consists of 15 residues. CDR3 sequence: CASSASGGANYGYTF. The CDR3 DNA reads TGTGCCAGTAGTGCCTCGGGGGGGGCTAACTATGGCTACACCTTC.

The J gene is TRBJ2-2, the V gene TRBV9; tentative D call: TRBD1 (6 bases). The CDR3 spans 16 residues. CDR1 SGDLS and CDR2 YYNGEE come from the germline V gene. V lost 0 bases and J 1 base, leaving 10 bases between the germline ends. Here the CDR3 DNA reads TGTGCCAGCAGCGTAGCCGGGACAATGAACACCGGGGAGCTGTTTTTT. Translating it yields CASSVAGTMNTGELFF.